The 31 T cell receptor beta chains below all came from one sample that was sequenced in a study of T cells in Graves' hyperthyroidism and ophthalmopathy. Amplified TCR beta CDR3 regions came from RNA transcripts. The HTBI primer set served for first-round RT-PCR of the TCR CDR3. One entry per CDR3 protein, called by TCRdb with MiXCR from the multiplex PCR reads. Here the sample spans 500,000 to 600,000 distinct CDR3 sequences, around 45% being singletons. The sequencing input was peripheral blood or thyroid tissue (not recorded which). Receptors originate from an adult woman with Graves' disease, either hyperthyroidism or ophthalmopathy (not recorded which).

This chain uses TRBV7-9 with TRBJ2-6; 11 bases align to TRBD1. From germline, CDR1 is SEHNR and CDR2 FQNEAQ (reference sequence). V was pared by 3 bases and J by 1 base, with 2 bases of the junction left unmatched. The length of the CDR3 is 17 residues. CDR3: CASSFGTGGSGANVLTF. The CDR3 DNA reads TGTGCCAGCAGCTTCGGGACAGGGGGGTCTGGGGCCAACGTCCTGACTTTC.

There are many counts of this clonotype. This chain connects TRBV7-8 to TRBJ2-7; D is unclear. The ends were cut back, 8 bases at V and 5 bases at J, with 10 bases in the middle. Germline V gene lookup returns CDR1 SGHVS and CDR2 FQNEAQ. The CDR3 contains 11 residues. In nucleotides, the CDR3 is TGTGCCAGCGCATTAGACAACGAGCAGTACTTC. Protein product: CASALDNEQYF.

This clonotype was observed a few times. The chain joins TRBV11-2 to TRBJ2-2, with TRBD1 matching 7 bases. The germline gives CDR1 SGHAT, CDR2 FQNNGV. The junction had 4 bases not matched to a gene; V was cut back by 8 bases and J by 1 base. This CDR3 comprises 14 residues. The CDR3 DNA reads TGTGCCAGCCCCGCAGGGGGGAACACCGGGGAGCTGTTTTTT. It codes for CASPAGGNTGELFF.

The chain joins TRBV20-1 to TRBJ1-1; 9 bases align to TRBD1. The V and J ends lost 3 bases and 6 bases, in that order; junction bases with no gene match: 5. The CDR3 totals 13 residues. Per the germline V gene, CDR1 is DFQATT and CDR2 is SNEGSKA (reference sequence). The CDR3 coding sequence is TGCAGTGCTAGGCGACAGGGGGTCCCTGAAGCTTTCTTT. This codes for CSARRQGVPEAFF.

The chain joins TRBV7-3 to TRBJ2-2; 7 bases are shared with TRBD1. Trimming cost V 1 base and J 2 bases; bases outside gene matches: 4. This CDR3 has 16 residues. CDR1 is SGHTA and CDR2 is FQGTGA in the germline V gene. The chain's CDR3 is CASSLRNRGNTGELFF. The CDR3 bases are TGTGCCAGCAGCTTAAGAAACAGGGGTAACACCGGGGAGCTGTTTTTT.

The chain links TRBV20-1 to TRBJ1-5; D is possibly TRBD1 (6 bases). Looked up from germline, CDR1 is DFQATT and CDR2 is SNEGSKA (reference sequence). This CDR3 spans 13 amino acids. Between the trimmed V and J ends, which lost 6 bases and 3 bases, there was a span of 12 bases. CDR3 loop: CSASTGPNQPQHF. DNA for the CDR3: TGCAGTGCATCGACAGGACCCAATCAGCCCCAGCATTTT.

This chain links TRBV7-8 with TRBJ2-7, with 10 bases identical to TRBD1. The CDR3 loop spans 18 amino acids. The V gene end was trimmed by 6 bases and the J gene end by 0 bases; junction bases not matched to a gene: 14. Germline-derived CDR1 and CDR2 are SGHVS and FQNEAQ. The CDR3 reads CASSLTGGAWDGSYEQYF. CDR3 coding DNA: TGTGCCAGCAGTTTGACAGGGGGCGCTTGGGATGGCTCCTACGAGCAGTACTTC.

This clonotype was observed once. The CDR3 is CASRVIQGFGGDGYTF. The CDR3 DNA reads TGTGCCAGCAGGGTAATACAGGGGTTCGGCGGTGATGGCTACACCTTC. This chain uses TRBV2 with TRBJ1-2; 7 bases agree with TRBD1. Germline-derived CDR1 and CDR2 are SNHLY and FYNNEI. The length of the CDR3 is 16 residues. Trimming cost V 6 bases and J 6 bases; bases outside gene matches: 16.

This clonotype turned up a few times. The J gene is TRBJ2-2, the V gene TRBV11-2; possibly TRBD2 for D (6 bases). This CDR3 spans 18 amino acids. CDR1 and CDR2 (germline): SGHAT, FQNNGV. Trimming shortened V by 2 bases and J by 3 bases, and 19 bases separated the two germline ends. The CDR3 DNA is TGTGCCAGCAGCTTATACCCCGGGAGTCAGGGATACACCGGGGAGCTGTTTTTT. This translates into CASSLYPGSQGYTGELFF.

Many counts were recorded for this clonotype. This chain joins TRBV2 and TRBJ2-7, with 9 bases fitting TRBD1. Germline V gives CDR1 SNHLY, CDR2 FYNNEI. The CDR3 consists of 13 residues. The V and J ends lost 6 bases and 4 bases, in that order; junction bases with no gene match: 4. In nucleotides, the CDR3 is TGTGCCAGCAGCGTACAGGGGGCGTACGAGCAGTACTTC. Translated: CASSVQGAYEQYF. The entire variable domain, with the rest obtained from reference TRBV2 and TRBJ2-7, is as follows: EPEVTQTPSHQVTQMGQEVILRCVPISNHLYFYWYRQILGQKVEFLVSFYNNEISEKSEIFDDQFSVERPDGSNFTLKIRSTKLEDSAMYFCASSVQGAYEQYFGPGTRLTVT.

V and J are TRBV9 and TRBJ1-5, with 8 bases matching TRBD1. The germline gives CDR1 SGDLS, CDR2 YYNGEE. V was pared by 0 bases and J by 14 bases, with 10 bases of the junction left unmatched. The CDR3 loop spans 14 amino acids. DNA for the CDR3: TGTGCCAGCAGCGTAGCGGGGACAGGAGGATACGAGCATTTT. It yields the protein CASSVAGTGGYEHF.

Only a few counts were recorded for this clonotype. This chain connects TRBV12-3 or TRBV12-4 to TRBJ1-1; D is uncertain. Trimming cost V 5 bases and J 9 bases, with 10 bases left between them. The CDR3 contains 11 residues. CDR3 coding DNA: TGTGCCAGCAGTCCGACGGAACAAGCTTTCTTT. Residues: CASSPTEQAFF.

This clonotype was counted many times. CDR3 region: CASSIRRTGTEAFF. The CDR3 bases are TGTGCCAGTAGTATCCGGCGGACAGGGACCGAAGCTTTCTTT. This chain uses TRBV19 with TRBJ1-1; 8 nucleotides line up with TRBD1. J was trimmed by 8 bases and V by 3 bases; bases with no gene match: 8. The CDR3 has 14 amino acids. Per germline, CDR1 LNHDA and CDR2 SQIVND (reference sequence).

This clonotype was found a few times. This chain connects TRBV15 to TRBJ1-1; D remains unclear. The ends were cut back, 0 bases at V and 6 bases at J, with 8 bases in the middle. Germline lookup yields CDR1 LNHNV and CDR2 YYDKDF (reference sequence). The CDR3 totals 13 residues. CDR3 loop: CATSRDRPSEAFF. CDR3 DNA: TGTGCCACCAGCAGAGATCGGCCCTCTGAAGCTTTCTTT.

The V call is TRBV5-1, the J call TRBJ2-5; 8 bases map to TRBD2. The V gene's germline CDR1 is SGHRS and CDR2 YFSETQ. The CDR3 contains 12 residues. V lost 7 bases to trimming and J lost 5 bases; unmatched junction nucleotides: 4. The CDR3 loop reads CASFGRAETQYF. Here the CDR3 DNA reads TGCGCCAGCTTCGGGAGGGCGGAGACCCAGTACTTC.

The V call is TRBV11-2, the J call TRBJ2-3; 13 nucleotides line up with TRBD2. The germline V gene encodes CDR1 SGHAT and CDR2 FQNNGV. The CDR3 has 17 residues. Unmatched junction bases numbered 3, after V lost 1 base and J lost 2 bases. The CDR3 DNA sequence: TGTGCCAGCAGCTTAGGACTAGCGGGAGGCACCACAGATACGCAGTATTTT. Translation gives CASSLGLAGGTTDTQYF.

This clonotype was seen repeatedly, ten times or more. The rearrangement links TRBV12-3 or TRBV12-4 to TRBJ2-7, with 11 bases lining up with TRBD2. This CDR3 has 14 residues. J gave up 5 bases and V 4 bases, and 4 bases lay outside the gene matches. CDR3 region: CASSYSGREHEQYF. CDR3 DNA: TGTGCCAGCAGTTATAGCGGGAGGGAGCACGAGCAGTACTTC.

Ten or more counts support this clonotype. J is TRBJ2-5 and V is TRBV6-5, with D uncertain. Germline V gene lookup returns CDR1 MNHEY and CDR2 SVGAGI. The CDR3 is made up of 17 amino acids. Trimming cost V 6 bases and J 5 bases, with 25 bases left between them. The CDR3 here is CASSPNRQKWLVETQYF. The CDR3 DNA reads TGTGCCAGCAGCCCCAACCGGCAAAAGTGGTTGGTTGAGACCCAGTACTTC.

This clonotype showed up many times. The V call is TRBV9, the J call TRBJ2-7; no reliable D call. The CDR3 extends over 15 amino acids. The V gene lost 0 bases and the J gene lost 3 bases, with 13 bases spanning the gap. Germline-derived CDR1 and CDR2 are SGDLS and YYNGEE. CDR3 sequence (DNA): TGTGCCAGCAGCGTAGATCACTCAGCCTACTACGAGCAGTACTTC. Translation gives CASSVDHSAYYEQYF.

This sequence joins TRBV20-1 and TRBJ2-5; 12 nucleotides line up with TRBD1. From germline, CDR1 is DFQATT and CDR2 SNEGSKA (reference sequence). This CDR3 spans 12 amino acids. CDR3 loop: CSAGTGGKTQYF. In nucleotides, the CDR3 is TGCAGCGCCGGGACAGGGGGCAAGACCCAGTACTTC.

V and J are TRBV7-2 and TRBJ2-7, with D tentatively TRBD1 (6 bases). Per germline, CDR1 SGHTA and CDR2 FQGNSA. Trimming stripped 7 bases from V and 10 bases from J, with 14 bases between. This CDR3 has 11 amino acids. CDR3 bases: TGTGCCAGCACCCAAGGGGGACAACAGTACTTC. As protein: CASTQGGQQYF.

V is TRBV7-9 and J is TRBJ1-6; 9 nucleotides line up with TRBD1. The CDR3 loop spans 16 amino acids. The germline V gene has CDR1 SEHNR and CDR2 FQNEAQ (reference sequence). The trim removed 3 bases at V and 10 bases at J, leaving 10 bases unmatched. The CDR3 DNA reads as TGTGCCAGCAGCTTGACAGGGGGACGGTGGGAGTCACCCCTCCACTTT. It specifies CASSLTGGRWESPLHF.

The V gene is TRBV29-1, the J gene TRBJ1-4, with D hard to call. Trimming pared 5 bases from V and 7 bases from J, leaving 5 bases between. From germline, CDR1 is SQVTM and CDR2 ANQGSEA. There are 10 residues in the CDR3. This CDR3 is CSVRSEKLFF. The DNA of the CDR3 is TGCAGCGTTCGAAGTGAAAAACTGTTTTTT.

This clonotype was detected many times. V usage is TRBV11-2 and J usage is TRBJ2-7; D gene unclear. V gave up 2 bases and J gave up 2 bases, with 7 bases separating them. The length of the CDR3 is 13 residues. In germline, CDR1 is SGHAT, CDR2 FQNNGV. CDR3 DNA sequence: TGTGCCAGCAGCTTACAGAAACCCTACGAGCAGTACTTC. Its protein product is CASSLQKPYEQYF.

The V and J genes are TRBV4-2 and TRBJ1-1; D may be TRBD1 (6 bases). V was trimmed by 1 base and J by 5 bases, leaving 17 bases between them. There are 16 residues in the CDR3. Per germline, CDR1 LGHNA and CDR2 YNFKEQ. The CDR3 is CASSQGSGAMRTEAFF. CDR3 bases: TGTGCCAGCAGCCAAGGGTCAGGGGCGATGCGGACTGAAGCTTTCTTT.

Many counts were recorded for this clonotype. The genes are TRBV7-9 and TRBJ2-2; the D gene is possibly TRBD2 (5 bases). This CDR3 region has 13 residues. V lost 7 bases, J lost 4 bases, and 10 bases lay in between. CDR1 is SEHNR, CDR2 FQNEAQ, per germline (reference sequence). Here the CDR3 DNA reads TGTGCCAGCACCTCGGGGTTCACCGGGGAGCTGTTTTTT. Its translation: CASTSGFTGELFF.

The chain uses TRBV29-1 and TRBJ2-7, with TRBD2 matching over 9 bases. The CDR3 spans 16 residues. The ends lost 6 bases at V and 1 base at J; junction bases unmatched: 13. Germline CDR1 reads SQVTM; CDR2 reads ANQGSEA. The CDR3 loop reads CSVPAGGDSRSYEQYF. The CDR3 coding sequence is TGCAGCGTCCCGGCGGGGGGGGACAGTCGATCCTACGAGCAGTACTTC.

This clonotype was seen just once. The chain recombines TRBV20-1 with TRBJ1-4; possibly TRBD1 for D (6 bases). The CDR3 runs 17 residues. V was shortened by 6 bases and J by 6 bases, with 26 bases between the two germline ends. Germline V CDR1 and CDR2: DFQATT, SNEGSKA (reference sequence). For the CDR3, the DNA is TGCAGTGCCAGTCCCCACAGGCGGGGGCGGTGGGATGAAAAACTGTTTTTT. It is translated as CSASPHRRGRWDEKLFF.

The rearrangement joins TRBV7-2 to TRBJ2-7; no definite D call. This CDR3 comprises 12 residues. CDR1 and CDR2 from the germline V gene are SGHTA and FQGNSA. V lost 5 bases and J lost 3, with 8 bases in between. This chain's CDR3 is CASSHAVYEQYF. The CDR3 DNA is TGTGCCAGCAGCCATGCGGTCTACGAGCAGTACTTC.

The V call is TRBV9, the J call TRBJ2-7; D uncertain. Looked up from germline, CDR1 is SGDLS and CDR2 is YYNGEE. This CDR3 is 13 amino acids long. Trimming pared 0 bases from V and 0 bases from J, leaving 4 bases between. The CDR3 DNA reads TGTGCCAGCAGCGTAGACCTCTCCTACGAGCAGTACTTC. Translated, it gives CASSVDLSYEQYF.

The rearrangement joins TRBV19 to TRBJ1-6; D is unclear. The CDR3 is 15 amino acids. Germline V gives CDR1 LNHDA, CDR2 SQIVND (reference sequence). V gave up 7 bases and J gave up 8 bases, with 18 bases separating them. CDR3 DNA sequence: TGTGCCAGTACTGAGCACCCGGAGCGCGATTCACCCCTCCACTTT. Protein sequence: CASTEHPERDSPLHF. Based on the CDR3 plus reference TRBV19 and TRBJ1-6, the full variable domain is DGGITQSPKYLFRKEGQNVTLSCEQNLNHDAMYWYRQDPGQGLRLIYYSQIVNDFQKGDIAEGYSVSREKKESFPLTVTSAQKNPTAFYLCASTEHPERDSPLHFGNGTRLTVT.